One sample yielded the 24 T cell receptor beta chains listed below, sequenced in a study of cytomegalovirus exposure and HLA in healthy donors. Vbeta (60) and Jbeta (13) primers were used in the PCR. Using immunoSEQ multiplex PCR, the repertoire was profiled, and TCRdb retains in-frame clones only, with some absent. The sample contains fewer than 85,000 clones, 70% to 80% of which appear only once. The material sequenced was PBMCs. The receptors shown here come from a man aged 35 to 55 in good health and CMV-seropositive.

The V and J genes are TRBV15 and TRBJ1-1; D call uncertain. V was trimmed by 4 bases and J by 5 bases, leaving 8 bases between them. Germline CDR1 is LNHNV and CDR2 is YYDKDF (reference sequence). The CDR3 runs 12 residues. The CDR3 loop reads CATSTRRTEAFF. For the CDR3, the DNA is TGTGCCACCAGCACCAGGAGGACTGAAGCTTTCTTT.

This chain uses TRBV27 with TRBJ1-4, with a tentative D call TRBD1 (5 bases). CDR3 size: 16 residues. The ends were cut back, 3 bases at V and 0 bases at J, with 11 bases in the middle. Germline CDR1 MNHEY, CDR2 SMNVEV (reference sequence). The CDR3 nucleotides read TGTGCCAGCAGTTTTCGCCAGGGCCCAACTAATGAAAAACTGTTTTTT. Residues: CASSFRQGPTNEKLFF.

The chain recombines TRBV28 with TRBJ2-7; tentatively, D is TRBD1 (6 bases). Germline V gives CDR1 MDHEN, CDR2 SYDVKM. V lost 5 bases to trimming and J lost 3 bases, with 14 bases between them. The CDR3 has 14 amino acids. The CDR3 loop reads CASSGSGAGYEQYF. DNA of the CDR3: TGTGCCAGCAGTGGGTCAGGGGCTGGCTACGAGCAGTACTTC.

The rearrangement uses TRBV4-1 and TRBJ1-2, with D possibly TRBD1 on 5 matching bases. V was shortened by 3 bases and J by 1 base, with 9 bases between the two germline ends. The length of the CDR3 is 14 residues. Looked up from germline, CDR1 is MGHRA and CDR2 is YSYEKL. The CDR3 protein is CASSQRTGNYGYTF. The CDR3 DNA reads TGCGCCAGCAGCCAGAGAACAGGTAACTATGGCTACACCTTC.

The chain employs TRBV5-1 and TRBJ2-3, with D perhaps TRBD2 (5 bases). From germline, CDR1 is SGHRS and CDR2 YFSETQ. Trimming removed 7 bases at V and 6 bases at J, with 15 bases between. The CDR3 spans 13 residues. CDR3 nucleotides: TGCGCCAGCCGGACTGGCGAGGGCGATACGCAGTATTTT. Translated, it gives CASRTGEGDTQYF. Filled out from reference TRBV5-1 and TRBJ2-3, the complete variable domain reads KAGVTQTPRYLIKTRGQQVTLSCSPISGHRSVSWYQQTPGQGLQFLFEYFSETQRNKGNFPGRFSGRQFSNSRSEMNVSTLELGDSALYLCASRTGEGDTQYFGPGTRLTVL.

The sample holds many counts of this clone. This chain connects TRBV25-1 to TRBJ1-2; D is unclear. Germline V gene lookup returns CDR1 MGHDK and CDR2 SYGVNS. Trimming pared 1 base from V and 13 bases from J, leaving 13 bases between. The length of the CDR3 is 12 residues. The CDR3 loop reads CASSEFGYLTTF. CDR3 coding DNA: TGTGCCAGCAGTGAATTCGGGTACTTGACCACCTTC.

The chain combines TRBV9 with TRBJ2-1, with 12 positions matching TRBD2. CDR1 is SGDLS and CDR2 is YYNGEE in the germline V gene. The CDR3 is 16 amino acids. V shed 4 bases and J 8 bases; nucleotides not matched to a gene: 10. The CDR3 protein is CASSPRAASGRDEQFF. The CDR3 DNA follows: TGTGCCAGCAGCCCTAGGGCGGCTAGCGGGAGGGATGAGCAGTTCTTC.

The chain employs TRBV7-2 and TRBJ1-2; maybe TRBD1 (6 bases). CDR1 is SGHTA, CDR2 FQGNSA, per germline. V was trimmed by 4 bases and J by 13 bases, leaving 22 bases between them. CDR3 size: 14 residues. The CDR3 is CASSSAGGRGGCTF. As DNA, the CDR3 is TGTGCCAGCAGCTCCGCGGGGGGGCGCGGGGGGTGCACCTTC.

The rearrangement uses TRBV9 and TRBJ2-5, with TRBD2 as a possible D gene (5 bases). Trimming left V 0 bases short and J 4 bases short, with 10 bases between. CDR1 and CDR2 from the germline V gene are SGDLS and YYNGEE. The CDR3 sequence is 14 residues long. This CDR3 is CASSVEQRIETQYF. The DNA of the CDR3 is TGTGCCAGCAGCGTAGAGCAGCGGATAGAGACCCAGTACTTC.

The chain combines TRBV27 with TRBJ1-2, with a weak D call TRBD1 (5 bases). V was pared by 4 bases and J by 7 bases, with 16 bases between. There are 14 residues in the CDR3. Germline lookup yields CDR1 MNHEY and CDR2 SMNVEV (reference sequence). Here the CDR3 DNA reads TGTGCCAGCAGTTCGGGACTTCACAAGGCTGGCTACACCTTC. Amino acids: CASSSGLHKAGYTF.

The rearrangement joins TRBV5-1 to TRBJ2-2, with D tentatively TRBD1 (5 bases). Germline V CDR1 and CDR2: SGHRS, YFSETQ. Trimming removed 1 base from V and 1 base from J, with 11 bases in between. The CDR3 totals 16 residues. The CDR3 DNA reads TGCGCCAGCAGCTTGAGTATTACAGGGAACACCGGGGAGCTGTTTTTT. Translation: CASSLSITGNTGELFF.

The chain joins TRBV2 to TRBJ1-5, with D possibly TRBD1 on 6 matching bases. The V end was cut by 7 bases, the J end by 4 bases, with 11 bases between. The CDR3 extends over 13 amino acids. Germline V CDR1 and CDR2: SNHLY, FYNNEI. CDR3: CASNRDINQPQHF. As DNA, the CDR3 is TGTGCCAGCAATCGGGACATAAATCAGCCCCAGCATTTT.

This chain uses TRBV10-1 with TRBJ2-4; the D gene is possibly TRBD2 (5 bases). The germline V gene encodes CDR1 WNHNN and CDR2 SYGVQD (reference sequence). The CDR3 contains 16 residues. With 2 bases removed from V and 0 bases from J, the gap between germline ends came to 11 bases. CDR3 coding DNA: TGCGCCAGCAGTGAGGCGGGCGGCCTAGCCAAAAACATTCAGTACTTC. This gives the protein CASSEAGGLAKNIQYF.

The chain uses TRBV6-6 and TRBJ2-7; D unresolved. Germline CDR1 is MNHNY and CDR2 is SVGAGI (reference sequence). The CDR3 contains 13 residues. The V gene lost 2 bases and the J gene lost 9 bases, with 14 bases spanning the gap. The CDR3 protein is CASSYQSQRGQYF. As DNA, the CDR3 is TGTGCCAGCAGTTACCAGTCCCAGCGCGGGCAGTACTTC.

The chain joins TRBV10-1 to TRBJ1-6; D not resolved. The germline gives CDR1 WNHNN, CDR2 SYGVQD (reference sequence). V lost 2 bases to trimming and J lost 7 bases, with 9 bases between them. The CDR3 runs 14 residues. CDR3 bases: TGCGCCAGCAGTGAGACATACCAGAATTCACCCCTCCACTTT. Amino acids: CASSETYQNSPLHF.

The genes are TRBV28 and TRBJ1-2; possibly TRBD1 for D (5 bases). V gave up 2 bases and J gave up 0 bases, with 7 bases separating them. Germline V lookup: CDR1 MDHEN, CDR2 SYDVKM. CDR3 length equals 14 residues. The CDR3 nucleotides are TGTGCCAGCAGTTTAAGGGGAACTAACTATGGCTACACCTTC. This sequence encodes CASSLRGTNYGYTF.

The chain employs TRBV27 and TRBJ1-2, with 7 bases aligning to TRBD1. Looked up from germline, CDR1 is MNHEY and CDR2 is SMNVEV (reference sequence). Trimming cost V 2 bases and J 4 bases; bases outside gene matches: 4. This CDR3 is built from 14 residues. Written as DNA, the CDR3 is TGTGCCAGCAGTTTACAGGGGGGAGCCTATGGCTACACCTTC. Translating gives CASSLQGGAYGYTF.

This clone was found once. The gene calls are TRBV7-2 and TRBJ2-2, with no clear D. Germline-derived CDR1 and CDR2 are SGHTA and FQGNSA. V lost 1 base to trimming and J lost 2 bases, with 5 bases between them. The CDR3 contains 14 residues. CDR3 coding DNA: TGTGCCAGCAGCTTAGACTATAACACCGGGGAGCTGTTTTTT. Its protein product is CASSLDYNTGELFF. Drawing the rest from reference TRBV7-2 and TRBJ2-2, the complete variable domain is GAGVSQSPSNKVTEKGKDVELRCDPISGHTALYWYRQSLGQGLEFLIYFQGNSAPDKSGLPSDRFSAERTGGSVSTLTIQRTQQEDSAVYLCASSLDYNTGELFFGEGSRLTVL.

In this sample, this clone turned up a few times. This chain links TRBV2 with TRBJ1-5; D unclear. Germline loops: CDR1 SNHLY, CDR2 FYNNEI. V was shortened by 6 bases and J by 3 bases, with 9 bases between the two germline ends. The CDR3 is 13 amino acids. The CDR3 protein is CASRRTINQPQHF. The CDR3, as DNA: TGTGCCAGCAGACGGACTATCAATCAGCCCCAGCATTTT.

The chain carries TRBV5-1 and TRBJ2-7; D is undetermined. Germline loops: CDR1 SGHRS, CDR2 YFSETQ. V was cut by 0 bases and J by 1 base, with 8 bases left in between. The CDR3 consists of 14 residues. The CDR3 loop reads CASSLGGLSYEQYF. Written as DNA, the CDR3 is TGCGCCAGCAGCTTGGGTGGCCTTTCCTACGAGCAGTACTTC.

The chain has TRBV2 and TRBJ1-3, with no clear D. The V end was cut by 0 bases, the J end by 11 bases, with 14 bases between. Germline V gives CDR1 SNHLY, CDR2 FYNNEI. This CDR3 is built from 14 residues. The DNA for the CDR3 is TGTGCCAGCAGTGAAGCGGCTGATACGCTAGCCATATATTTT. This sequence encodes CASSEAADTLAIYF.

CDR3 protein: CSVSLHGGETQYF. The CDR3 DNA follows: TGCAGCGTAAGCCTACACGGGGGGGAGACCCAGTACTTC. This sequence joins TRBV29-1 and TRBJ2-5, with 7 bases lining up with TRBD2. The CDR3 extends over 13 amino acids. Losses at the gene ends were 6 bases for V and 5 bases for J; bases not matched to a gene: 9. CDR1 and CDR2 from the germline V gene are SQVTM and ANQGSEA. Looking up the rest from reference TRBV29-1 and TRBJ2-5 gives the full variable domain: SAVISQKPSRDICQRGTSLTIQCQVDSQVTMMFWYRQQPGQSLTLIATANQGSEATYESGFVIDKFPISRPNLTFSTLTVSNMSPEDSSIYLCSVSLHGGETQYFGPGTRLLVL.

The rearrangement links TRBV2 to TRBJ2-1; D call uncertain. The CDR3 loop spans 11 amino acids. Trimming stripped 4 bases from V and 7 bases from J, with 5 bases between. In germline, CDR1 is SNHLY, CDR2 FYNNEI. The CDR3 region has the DNA TGTGCCAGCAGTGTCAGGAATGAGCAGTTCTTC. Amino acid sequence: CASSVRNEQFF. Together with reference TRBV2 and TRBJ2-1, the CDR3 gives the full variable domain: EPEVTQTPSHQVTQMGQEVILRCVPISNHLYFYWYRQILGQKVEFLVSFYNNEISEKSEIFDDQFSVERPDGSNFTLKIRSTKLEDSAMYFCASSVRNEQFFGPGTRLTVL.

The chain links TRBV4-1 to TRBJ1-2, with D possibly being TRBD1 (5 bases). The CDR3 has 14 amino acids. Trimming took 1 base from V and 7 from J, leaving 13 bases between them. CDR1 is MGHRA and CDR2 is YSYEKL in the germline V gene. CDR3 coding DNA: TGCGCCAGCAGCCAAGGTATCAGGGCTGGTGGCTACACCTTC. It yields the protein CASSQGIRAGGYTF.